This T cell receptor beta chain emerged from a study of blood T cell repertoires in COVID-19 (TCRdb year 2020). Some background on the complete study: Collaborator samples came from the United States, Italy and Spain and covered acute and convalescent phases of COVID-19. The prospective study material was composed of cDNA or gDNA derived from T cells, B-cell-depleted T cells, or PBMCs. Subjects who had been exposed to COVID-19, were actively infected with it, or had recovered from it provided the deeply sampled blood TCRbeta repertoires that made up the dataset. A freely available public database, intended as a resource for researchers studying the immune response to SARS-CoV-2, is where the repertoires were released. The samples were drawn from the first 160 participants of the ongoing ImmuneRACE study and from more than 1,000 subjects provided by 6 global collaborators. Sample metadata almost always included a de-identified subject ID, COVID-19 status, age in years and sex. HLA class I and class II types, where available, came from metadata supplied by the sample provider rather than from assay-based typing. Overall study results and their limits: How much clinical and demographic metadata was included differed by source and by participant, and the metadata was provided uncurated.

The collaborating institutions used their own protocols to collect whole blood in K2EDTA tubes. For TCRbeta analysis, collaborator samples were shipped as frozen whole blood, as isolated PBMCs, or as DNA extracted from either sample type. TCRbeta CDR3 regions were amplified from genomic DNA using the immunoSEQ Assay, a bias-controlled multiplex PCR. As for how the authors treated the data: Within the assay, amplification of reference gene primers was used to estimate how many nucleated cells each sample contained. To quantify the absolute abundance of each unique TCRbeta CDR3 rearrangement, sequence reads were collapsed and filtered. Productive Simpson clonality was computed per sample as the square root of Simpson's diversity index over productive rearrangements. The source is immuneACCESS, and TCRdb retained only in-frame sequences with V and J called. Part of the clones is not carried over; for the studies checked, unresolved V genes explain less than half of this, and the remainder is unexplained. Clone size and the V and J calls come from that table; the DNA yielded D and trimming. The table for this sample lists 270,000 or so clones; 65% to 90% of them were counted only once. The top ten clonotypes cover less than 15% of the sample.

The V and J ends are trimmed by 6 bases and 11 bases, leaving 19 bases between them. The CDR3 goes from the cysteine to the phenylalanine over 12 residues. Only the CDR3 region is kept as DNA, spanning 36 bases read in frame from base 1. From the germline V gene (reference sequence), CDR1 is DFQATT and CDR2 is SNEGSKA. Points on this clone: The target of this receptor is not known. The record has no base qualities; no much larger clone is one base away.

The TCR was taken from a human donor in a cohort sampled during active COVID-19. The chain is made from TRBV20-1 and TRBJ1-2, with TRBD1 perhaps the D gene, on 6 matching bases. Sequencing was carried out using peripheral blood. The DNA sequence follows: TGCAGTGCCAGTCCCTGGACAGTTCCGTACACCTTC. This encodes CSASPWTVPYTF.